The 9 T cell receptor beta chains below come from one sample, sequenced in a study of T cells in Graves' hyperthyroidism and ophthalmopathy. RNA transcripts provided the source from which TCR beta CDR3 regions were amplified. The HTBI primer set drove a first-round RT-PCR of the TCR CDR3. TCRdb recomputed calls from the multiplex PCR reads with MiXCR, one row per CDR3 protein. The top ten hold approximately 15% of the sample, which has 600,000 to 850,000 distinct CDR3 sequences, about 19% seen once. Material: blood. Receptors originate from a woman aged 50 to 65 with Graves' hyperthyroidism that later progressed to Graves' ophthalmopathy.

CDR3 coding DNA: TGCAGTGCTAGAGGCGGTCTCGGCGTGGACCCCAGATCCTACGAGCAGTACTTC. Protein sequence: CSARGGLGVDPRSYEQYF. The chain employs TRBV20-1 and TRBJ2-7; D is uncertain. Trimming took off 1 base at V and 1 base at J, with 23 bases between the two ends. The CDR3 spans 18 residues. CDR1 and CDR2 (germline): DFQATT, SNEGSKA (reference sequence).

In this sample, this clonotype turned up a few times. This chain joins TRBV6-1 and TRBJ1-5, with D perhaps matching TRBD1 (6 bases). The CDR3 extends over 16 amino acids. V was cut by 4 bases and J by 4 bases, with 17 bases left in between. Per the germline V gene, CDR1 is MNHNS and CDR2 is SASEGT. The CDR3 DNA is TGTGCCAGCAGTGCCGCGACAGGCCTTGGGAATCAGCCCCAGCATTTT. This encodes CASSAATGLGNQPQHF.

This clonotype has ten or more counts. This chain links TRBV27 with TRBJ2-1; D gene ambiguous. Germline CDR1 MNHEY, CDR2 SMNVEV (reference sequence). The CDR3 length is 15 residues. Trimming pared 3 bases from V and 4 bases from J, leaving 13 bases between. The CDR3 DNA reads as TGTGCCAGCAGTTTCCTGTCCCTACTATACAATGAGCAGTTCTTC. Translation: CASSFLSLLYNEQFF.

This clonotype was seen a handful of times. V gene TRBV27 combines with J gene TRBJ2-7, with TRBD1 matching 9 bases. The CDR3 totals 16 residues. V dropped 2 bases and J dropped 3; count of bases not matched to a gene: 8. Germline-derived CDR1 and CDR2 are MNHEY and SMNVEV (reference sequence). The CDR3: CASSLLPGTGLYEQYF. CDR3 nucleotides: TGTGCCAGCAGTTTACTCCCCGGGACAGGGCTCTACGAGCAGTACTTC.

This clonotype was observed many times. J is TRBJ1-1 and V is TRBV14; D unresolved. V dropped 4 bases and J dropped 5 bases, with 11 bases sitting between them. CDR1 is SGHDN, CDR2 FVKESK, per germline. This CDR3 spans 13 amino acids. CDR3 in DNA: TGTGCCAGCAGCCTTGCCGGTTGGACTGAAGCTTTCTTT. Its translation: CASSLAGWTEAFF.

The V gene is TRBV29-1, the J gene TRBJ2-2; tentative D call: TRBD2 (6 bases). V gave up 6 bases and J gave up 1 base, with 9 bases separating them. The CDR3 is 13 amino acids. Germline CDR1 and CDR2: SQVTM and ANQGSEA. The CDR3 loop reads CSVKEGNTGELFF. CDR3 nucleotide sequence: TGCAGCGTCAAGGAGGGGAACACCGGGGAGCTGTTTTTT.

This clonotype came up a few times. The J gene is TRBJ2-1, the V gene TRBV7-9; 7 nucleotides agree with TRBD2. Germline V lookup: CDR1 SEHNR, CDR2 FQNEAQ (reference sequence). The J segment lost 3 bases and the V segment lost 1 base, leaving 6 bases of the junction unmatched. There are 16 residues in the CDR3. DNA of the CDR3: TGTGCCAGCAGCTTAGTTAATGGCGGGAGCTACAATGAGCAGTTCTTC. This translates into CASSLVNGGSYNEQFF.

This clonotype appeared a few times. The gene calls are TRBV10-2 and TRBJ1-2; D not certain. CDR3 length: 12 residues. Germline V gene sequence: CDR1 WSHSY, CDR2 SAAADI. The V and J ends lost 8 bases and 2 bases respectively, with 9 bases between them. The CDR3 DNA follows: TGCGCCAGCTGGGTATTGAACTATGGCTACACCTTC. Amino acids: CASWVLNYGYTF.

This clonotype has more than one count but fewer than ten. The CDR3, as DNA: TGCGCCAGCAGCTTGGTGGGGACAGGGGGGGACGAGCAGTACTTC. It translates to CASSLVGTGGDEQYF. This chain links TRBV5-1 with TRBJ2-7; 11 nucleotides match TRBD1. The V and J ends lost 0 bases and 5 bases, in that order; junction bases with no gene match: 4. The germline V gene has CDR1 SGHRS and CDR2 YFSETQ. There are 15 residues in the CDR3.